The 13 T cell receptor beta chains below were found in one sample sequenced in a study of blood T cell repertoires in COVID-19. The method was immunoSEQ multiplex PCR; TCRdb's version includes in-frame clones alone and lacks a portion of them. Of around 310,000 clones in the sample, roughly nine tenths were seen once. Sequenced: PBMCs or T cells enriched from blood (not recorded which). The source is a woman aged 25 to 39 who had recovered from COVID-19.

The rearrangement links TRBV29-1 to TRBJ2-2; 11 bases align to TRBD1. The V segment lost 6 bases and the J segment 2 bases; nucleotides outside the gene matches: 5. Looked up from germline, CDR1 is SQVTM and CDR2 is ANQGSEA. The CDR3 has 15 residues. CDR3 coding DNA: TGCAGCGTAACGGACAGGGGGCTAAACACCGGGGAGCTGTTTTTT. It specifies CSVTDRGLNTGELFF.

This clone came up once. The rearrangement joins TRBV29-1 to TRBJ2-3; 11 bases fit TRBD2. This CDR3 region has 14 residues. V dropped 6 bases and J dropped 4; count of bases not matched to a gene: 6. CDR1 is SQVTM, CDR2 ANQGSEA, per germline. Here the CDR3 reads CSVVGLAGADTQYF. In nucleotides, the CDR3 is TGCAGCGTGGTAGGACTAGCGGGCGCAGATACGCAGTATTTT.

The chain is built from TRBV24-1 and TRBJ2-3, with unresolved D. The CDR3 sequence is 15 residues long. Looked up from germline, CDR1 is KGHDR and CDR2 is SFDVKD. With 10 bases removed from V and 2 bases from J, the gap between germline ends came to 18 bases. CDR3 coding DNA: TGTGCCACGGGCGATGACGCCCGTCACACAGATACGCAGTATTTT. It encodes CATGDDARHTDTQYF.

This clone was picked up a small number of times. This chain links TRBV18 with TRBJ1-6, with D tentatively TRBD1 (6 bases). The V gene lost 2 bases and the J gene lost 13 bases, with 15 bases spanning the gap. Germline CDR1 KGHSH, CDR2 LQKENI. The CDR3 is made up of 14 amino acids. For the CDR3, the DNA is TGTGCCAGCTCACCAGTCCAGGGGCTATCGCCCCTCCACTTT. Translating it yields CASSPVQGLSPLHF.

This clone has only one observation. The CDR3, as DNA: TGTGCCTGGAGTCCACAGGGGCGGGTAGCCACTGAAGCTTTCTTT. Encoded protein: CAWSPQGRVATEAFF. The chain couples TRBV30 to TRBJ1-1, with 7 nucleotides matching TRBD1. Germline CDR1 is GTSNPN and CDR2 is SVGIG (reference sequence). V shed 2 bases and J 4 bases; nucleotides not matched to a gene: 10. This CDR3 has 15 amino acids. The variable domain in full, with the rest retrieved from reference TRBV30 and TRBJ1-1, is SQTIHQWPATLVQPVGSPLSLECTVEGTSNPNLYWYRQAAGRGLQLLFYSVGIGQISSEVPQNLSASRPQDRQFILSSKKLLLSDSGFYLCAWSPQGRVATEAFFGQGTRLTVV.

This clone was recorded a few times. The chain carries TRBV15 and TRBJ2-3; TRBD2 matches at 10 bases. The junction had 9 bases not matched to a gene; V was cut back by 3 bases and J by 0 bases. The CDR3 is 18 amino acids. Germline-derived CDR1 and CDR2 are LNHNV and YYDKDF (reference sequence). CDR3 residues: CATSRDTGTSESTDTQYF. The CDR3 region has the DNA TGTGCCACCAGCAGGGATACCGGGACTAGCGAGAGCACAGATACGCAGTATTTT.

This clone came up once. The V call is TRBV28, the J call TRBJ1-4; TRBD1 is a possible D gene (6 bases). The CDR3 spans 14 residues. Germline CDR1 MDHEN, CDR2 SYDVKM. V lost 6 bases to trimming and J lost 3 bases, with 11 bases between them. CDR3 nucleotide sequence: TGTGCCAGCAGGTACAGGGTACCTAATGAAAAACTGTTTTTT. Protein: CASRYRVPNEKLFF.

V is TRBV9 and J is TRBJ2-1, with D perhaps matching TRBD2 (5 bases). Germline assignment: CDR1 SGDLS and CDR2 YYNGEE. CDR3 size: 16 residues. Trimming shortened V by 3 bases and J by 1 base, and 14 bases separated the two germline ends. The CDR3 loop reads CASSGSAAPSYNEQFF. In DNA form, the CDR3 reads TGTGCCAGCAGCGGGTCAGCGGCCCCGTCCTACAATGAGCAGTTCTTC.

V gene TRBV7-8 combines with J gene TRBJ1-1; possibly TRBD1 for D (5 bases). V lost 5 bases to trimming and J lost 9 bases, with 19 bases between them. This CDR3 is built from 14 residues. Germline-derived CDR1 and CDR2 are SGHVS and FQNEAQ. CDR3 DNA: TGTGCCAGCAGCCCCGACCAGGGATCTGCGCAAGCTTTCTTT. This translates into CASSPDQGSAQAFF.

The rearrangement uses TRBV4-1 and TRBJ2-7; D perhaps matches TRBD1 (5 bases). The CDR3 is 15 amino acids. Germline loops: CDR1 MGHRA, CDR2 YSYEKL. V was trimmed by 1 base and J by 7 bases, leaving 17 bases between them. As DNA, the CDR3 is TGCGCCAGCAGCCAAGTGTCTCTGATAGGGGCAGAGCAGTACTTC. Residues: CASSQVSLIGAEQYF.

The chain couples TRBV9 to TRBJ2-7; TRBD2 matches at 10 bases. V was clipped by 2 bases and J by 2 bases; unmatched bases: 4. The CDR3 is 15 residues long. Germline V CDR1 and CDR2: SGDLS, YYNGEE. DNA for the CDR3: TGTGCCAGCAGCGTGACTAGCGGGTTGGCCTACGAGCAGTACTTC. Translated: CASSVTSGLAYEQYF. Variable domain in full (rest from reference TRBV9 and TRBJ2-7): DSGVTQTPKHLITATGQRVTLRCSPRSGDLSVYWYQQSLDQGLQFLIQYYNGEERAKGNILERFSAQQFPDLHSELNLSSLELGDSALYFCASSVTSGLAYEQYFGPGTRLTVT.

V is TRBV28 and J is TRBJ1-2, with 7 bases matching TRBD1. V shed 5 bases, J shed 5 bases, and the junction held 2 bases outside the gene matches. There are 12 residues in the CDR3. From germline, CDR1 is MDHEN and CDR2 SYDVKM. CDR3 bases: TGTGCCAGCAGTCCAGGGGGGTATGGCTACACCTTC. Translating gives CASSPGGYGYTF.

V gene TRBV6-5 combines with J gene TRBJ1-2, with 7 bases that match TRBD1. V lost 10 bases to trimming and J lost 6 bases; unmatched junction nucleotides: 8. CDR1 is MNHEY and CDR2 is SVGAGI in the germline V gene. The CDR3 sequence is 12 residues long. The CDR3 reads CATRDSWHGYTF. The CDR3 DNA follows: TGTGCCACCCGGGACAGTTGGCATGGCTACACCTTC.